Listed below are T cell receptor beta chains from one sample, sequenced in a study of T-cell reconstitution after alpha-beta-depleted transplantation in children. TCRdb processed the PCR reads anew with MiXCR; each CDR3 protein has one entry. The sample has about 900,000 distinct CDR3 sequences, 25% to 35% seen once. Specimen: PBMCs, mostly from graft donor cells, collected 360 days after TCRalphabeta/CD19-depleted stem cell transplant. Every receptor here comes from a boy younger than two who had a stem cell transplant for SCID, so the T cells may come from the graft donor. The CDR3 runs from the conserved cysteine through the conserved F or W. The order of the fields is clone size, D gene, J gene, V gene, CDR3 protein, CDR3 DNA. The D gene is left open where the match is weak. Size tells how often a clone was seen (once, few, many) or the class of an expanded clone, and some rows leave it out.

size: NA
D: TRBD1
J: TRBJ1-1
V: TRBV7-3
CDR3: CASSLSPGTESNTEAFF
DNA: TGTGCCAGCAGCCTAAGTCCCGGGACAGAATCGAACACTGAAGCTTTCTTT

size: NA
D: NA
J: TRBJ2-3
V: TRBV4-1
CDR3: CASSQGTGGTQYF
DNA: TGCGCCAGCAGCCAAGGTACGGGCGGTACGCAGTATTTT

size: few
D: NA
J: TRBJ2-7
V: TRBV20-1
CDR3: CSARAEGFTYEQYF
DNA: TGCAGTGCTAGGGCGGAGGGTTTTACCTACGAGCAGTACTTC

size: NA
D: NA
J: TRBJ2-1
V: TRBV9
CDR3: CASSAFGTQTYNEQFF
DNA: TGTGCCAGCAGCGCGTTCGGGACCCAAACCTACAATGAGCAGTTCTTC

size: NA
D: NA
J: TRBJ2-7
V: TRBV2
CDR3: CASRPGHIAYEQYF
DNA: TGTGCCAGCAGGCCGGGACACATAGCATACGAGCAGTACTTC

size: NA
D: TRBD1
J: TRBJ2-1
V: TRBV10-2
CDR3: CATIRDRADNEQFF
DNA: TGCGCCACGATCCGGGACAGGGCCGACAATGAGCAGTTCTTC

size: NA
D: NA
J: TRBJ2-7
V: TRBV20-1
CDR3: CSAVTTGYSYEQYF
DNA: TGCAGTGCTGTAACTACAGGGTACTCCTACGAGCAGTACTTC

size: NA
D: NA
J: TRBJ2-5
V: TRBV9
CDR3: CASSGTGPQYF
DNA: TGTGCCAGCAGCGGAACCGGCCCCCAGTACTTC

size: once
D: NA
J: TRBJ1-2
V: TRBV7-2
CDR3: CASSSKVQGDYGYTF
DNA: TGTGCCAGCAGCTCCAAAGTACAGGGAGATTATGGCTACACCTTC

size: NA
D: NA
J: TRBJ2-5
V: TRBV18
CDR3: CASSPLNTRGVQETQYF
DNA: TGTGCCAGCTCACCACTCAACACCAGGGGTGTTCAAGAGACCCAGTACTTC

size: NA
D: NA
J: TRBJ2-1
V: TRBV2
CDR3: CASSQTGQKNNEQFF
DNA: TGTGCCAGCAGTCAAACGGGACAAAAAAACAATGAGCAGTTCTTC

size: NA
D: NA
J: TRBJ2-2
V: TRBV20-1
CDR3: CSASYNTGELFF
DNA: TGCAGTGCTAGCTATAACACCGGGGAGCTGTTTTTT

size: NA
D: NA
J: TRBJ2-5
V: TRBV18
CDR3: CASSLIGGKETQYF
DNA: TGTGCCAGCTCCCTCATAGGGGGGAAAGAGACCCAGTACTTC

size: NA
D: NA
J: TRBJ1-2
V: TRBV4-3
CDR3: CASSHAREKGYTF
DNA: TGCGCCAGCAGCCATGCCCGGGAGAAGGGCTACACCTTC

size: few
D: NA
J: TRBJ1-1
V: TRBV6-2/TRBV6-3
CDR3: CASTYRGNTEAFF
DNA: TGTGCCAGCACCTACCGAGGCAACACTGAAGCTTTCTTT

size: NA
D: NA
J: TRBJ1-5
V: TRBV6-5
CDR3: CASSYLFGQPQHF
DNA: TGTGCCAGCAGTTATCTTTTTGGACAGCCCCAGCATTTT

size: NA
D: NA
J: TRBJ2-3
V: TRBV12-3/TRBV12-4
CDR3: CASSRTGFGMGALTDTQYF
DNA: TGTGCCAGCAGCCGAACGGGCTTCGGGATGGGGGCCCTCACAGATACGCAGTATTTT

size: NA
D: TRBD1
J: TRBJ2-1
V: TRBV12-3/TRBV12-4
CDR3: CASSRTGVPGEQFF
DNA: TGTGCCAGCAGCCGGACAGGGGTACCCGGTGAGCAGTTCTTC

size: few
D: NA
J: TRBJ2-2
V: TRBV5-1
CDR3: CASVKWDLNTGELFF
DNA: TGCGCCAGCGTCAAGTGGGACCTCAACACCGGGGAGCTGTTTTTT

size: once
D: NA
J: TRBJ2-7
V: TRBV30
CDR3: CAWSVPPGEQYF
DNA: TGTGCCTGGAGCGTCCCCCCAGGCGAGCAGTACTTC

size: few
D: TRBD2
J: TRBJ2-1
V: TRBV24-1
CDR3: CATSDPKTSELTNEQFF
DNA: TGTGCCACCAGTGATCCCAAGACTAGCGAACTAACCAATGAGCAGTTCTTC

size: few
D: TRBD1
J: TRBJ2-7
V: TRBV18
CDR3: CASSPLREQGGEQYF
DNA: TGTGCCAGCTCACCACTAAGAGAACAGGGGGGCGAGCAGTACTTC

size: NA
D: TRBD1
J: TRBJ1-5
V: TRBV5-1
CDR3: CASTDRGNSNQPQHF
DNA: TGCGCCAGCACCGACAGGGGGAACAGCAATCAGCCCCAGCATTTT

size: few
D: NA
J: TRBJ2-2
V: TRBV5-1
CDR3: CASSRTLGELFF
DNA: TGCGCCAGCAGCCGAACCCTCGGGGAGCTGTTTTTT

size: NA
D: NA
J: TRBJ1-6
V: TRBV5-5
CDR3: CASSFGQISYNSPLHF
DNA: TGTGCCAGCAGCTTTGGACAGATCTCCTATAATTCACCCCTCCACTTT

size: NA
D: TRBD1
J: TRBJ2-1
V: TRBV29-1
CDR3: CSVEDPGQGEYHYNEQFF
DNA: TGCAGCGTTGAAGATCCCGGACAGGGGGAGTATCACTACAATGAGCAGTTCTTC

size: NA
D: NA
J: TRBJ1-1
V: TRBV6-1
CDR3: CASSEHRAHTEAFF
DNA: TGTGCCAGCAGTGAGCACCGGGCCCACACTGAAGCTTTCTTT

size: few
D: TRBD1
J: TRBJ1-2
V: TRBV5-1
CDR3: CASSLAGTWDSTNYGYTF
DNA: TGCGCCAGCAGCTTGGCCGGGACGTGGGACAGTACTAACTATGGCTACACCTTC

size: many
D: NA
J: TRBJ2-5
V: TRBV5-6
CDR3: CASSLRGRRETQYF
DNA: TGTGCCAGCAGCTTGAGGGGCAGGAGAGAGACCCAGTACTTC

size: NA
D: NA
J: TRBJ2-5
V: TRBV5-1
CDR3: CASSLEEGLETQYF
DNA: TGCGCCAGCAGCTTGGAGGAGGGTTTAGAGACCCAGTACTTC

size: few
D: TRBD2
J: TRBJ2-1
V: TRBV5-6
CDR3: CASSSGLADRRGNEQFF
DNA: TGTGCCAGCAGCTCGGGACTAGCGGACCGACGAGGCAATGAGCAGTTCTTC

size: once
D: TRBD1
J: TRBJ2-3
V: TRBV7-7
CDR3: CASGDRGARTDTQYF
DNA: TGTGCCAGTGGGGACAGGGGGGCCCGCACAGATACGCAGTATTTT

size: NA
D: NA
J: TRBJ2-7
V: TRBV6-2/TRBV6-3
CDR3: CASSLLFAYEQYF
DNA: TGTGCCAGCAGCTTGCTTTTCGCCTACGAGCAGTACTTC

size: few
D: NA
J: TRBJ1-2
V: TRBV7-2
CDR3: CASSLRTSYGYTF
DNA: TGTGCCAGCAGCTTAAGGACTTCCTATGGCTACACCTTC

size: NA
D: NA
J: TRBJ2-1
V: TRBV3-1
CDR3: CASSQERLRGHRDEQFF
DNA: TGTGCCAGCAGCCAAGAGCGTTTGCGGGGGCACAGGGATGAGCAGTTCTTC

size: few
D: NA
J: TRBJ1-1
V: TRBV12-3/TRBV12-4
CDR3: CASSGGVLLEAFF
DNA: TGTGCCAGCTCCGGGGGGGTGTTACTTGAAGCTTTCTTT

size: few
D: NA
J: TRBJ2-1
V: TRBV12-3/TRBV12-4
CDR3: CASGTRVPYNEQFF
DNA: TGTGCCAGCGGCACCAGGGTTCCCTACAATGAGCAGTTCTTC

size: NA
D: NA
J: TRBJ2-1
V: TRBV20-1
CDR3: CSAGAGTETFNEQFF
DNA: TGCAGTGCTGGCGCCGGGACCGAGACCTTCAATGAGCAGTTCTTC

size: NA
D: NA
J: TRBJ2-5
V: TRBV28
CDR3: CASSRDIQETQYF
DNA: TGTGCCAGCAGTCGTGACATACAAGAGACCCAGTACTTC

size: once
D: TRBD2
J: TRBJ2-1
V: TRBV11-1
CDR3: CASSSVSAGGSGNEQFF
DNA: TGTGCCAGCAGCTCCGTATCAGCGGGGGGGTCGGGGAATGAGCAGTTCTTC

size: few
D: NA
J: TRBJ2-1
V: TRBV4-2
CDR3: CASSQDWSAPTYNEQFF
DNA: TGTGCCAGCAGCCAAGATTGGAGCGCGCCCACCTACAATGAGCAGTTCTTC

size: NA
D: TRBD2
J: TRBJ2-3
V: TRBV20-1
CDR3: CSVRALTSAPRDTQYF
DNA: TGCAGTGTCAGAGCCCTGACTAGCGCCCCGCGGGATACGCAGTATTTT

size: NA
D: NA
J: TRBJ1-1
V: TRBV6-5
CDR3: CASSYSMNTEAFF
DNA: TGTGCCAGCAGTTACTCGATGAACACTGAAGCTTTCTTT